Listed here is a single TCR beta chain. Primers included in the PCR were 60 Vbeta and 13 Jbeta primers. Profiling relied on immunoSEQ multiplex PCR, and the TCRdb table lists in-frame clones only, not all of them. The repertoire holds roughly 120,000 clones, with roughly 82% as singletons. This CDR3 comprises 16 residues. Per germline, CDR1 MDHEN and CDR2 SYDVKM. Trimming at V came to 1 base and at J to 8 bases, leaving 12 bases not matched to a gene. This specimen comes from a study of cytomegalovirus exposure and HLA in healthy donors. Sequenced input: PBMCs. This rearrangement joins TRBV28 to TRBJ1-2, with 8 bases identical to TRBD1. The TCR originated in a male donor in good health and CMV-seropositive. As DNA, the CDR3 is TGTGCCAGCAGTTTATCCGACGGACAGGGACCGTGGGGCTACACCTTC. Its translation: CASSLSDGQGPWGYTF.